A single sample gave rise to the 3 T cell receptor beta chains below, sequenced in a study of blood T cell repertoires in COVID-19. Profiling relied on immunoSEQ multiplex PCR, and the TCRdb table lists in-frame clones only, not all of them. The sample contains around 64,000 clones, around 79% of which appear only once. Sequencing was done on a sample of peripheral blood. The receptors originated from a man between 60 and 70 years old with acute or convalescent COVID-19.

This chain joins TRBV28 and TRBJ2-7; tentatively, D is TRBD2 (5 bases). Trimming took off 3 bases at V and 2 bases at J, with 11 bases between the two ends. The V gene's germline CDR1 is MDHEN and CDR2 SYDVKM. This CDR3 has 14 residues. This CDR3 is CASSFGRAPYEQYF. CDR3 DNA: TGTGCCAGCAGTTTTGGGCGGGCCCCCTACGAGCAGTACTTC.

The rearrangement links TRBV12-3 or TRBV12-4 to TRBJ1-2; TRBD1 agrees at 9 bases. The CDR3 has 13 residues. The J segment lost 12 bases and the V segment lost 6 bases, leaving 11 bases of the junction unmatched. The CDR3 coding sequence is TGTGCCAGCAGGGGACAGGGCCCCAGCGTGGACACCTTC. Protein product: CASRGQGPSVDTF.

V gene TRBV5-1 combines with J gene TRBJ2-1; 7 bases are a match to TRBD1. This CDR3 region has 15 residues. From germline, CDR1 is SGHRS and CDR2 YFSETQ. With V trimmed by 4 bases and J by 5 bases, 9 bases remained unmatched. The CDR3 bases are TGCGCCAGCAGCGGGGGACAGCTGGGGAACAATGAGCAGTTCTTC. It codes for CASSGGQLGNNEQFF.